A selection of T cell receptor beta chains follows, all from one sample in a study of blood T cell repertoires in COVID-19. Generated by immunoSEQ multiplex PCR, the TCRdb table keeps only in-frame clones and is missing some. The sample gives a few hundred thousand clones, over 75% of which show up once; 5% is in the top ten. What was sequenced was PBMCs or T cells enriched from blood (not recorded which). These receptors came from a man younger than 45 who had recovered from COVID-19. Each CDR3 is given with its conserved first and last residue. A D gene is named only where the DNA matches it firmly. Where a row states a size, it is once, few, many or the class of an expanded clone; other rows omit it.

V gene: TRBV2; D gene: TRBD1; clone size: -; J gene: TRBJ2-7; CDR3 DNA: TGTGCCAACAGGGGGACAGGGTCCTACGAGCAGTACTTC; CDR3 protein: CANRGTGSYEQYF
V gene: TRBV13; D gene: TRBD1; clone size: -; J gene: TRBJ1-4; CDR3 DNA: TGTGCCAGCAGCTTAGGCCGACAGGGAAATAATGAAAAACTGTTTTTT; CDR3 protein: CASSLGRQGNNEKLFF
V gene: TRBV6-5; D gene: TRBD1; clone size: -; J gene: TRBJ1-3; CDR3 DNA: TGTGCCAGCAGTTACCCAGGGGGTGGGGTGGACACCATATATTTT; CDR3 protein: CASSYPGGGVDTIYF
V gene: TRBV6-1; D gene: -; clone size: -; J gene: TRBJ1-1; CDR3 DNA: TGTGCCAGCAGTTCTCAGGGAGGGAACACTGAAGCTTTCTTT; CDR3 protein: CASSSQGGNTEAFF
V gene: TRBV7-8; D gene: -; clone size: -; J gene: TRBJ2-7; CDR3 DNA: TGTGCCAGCAGCCCAAACTACGAGCAGTACTTC; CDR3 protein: CASSPNYEQYF
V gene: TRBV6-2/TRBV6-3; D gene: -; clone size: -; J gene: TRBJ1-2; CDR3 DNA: TGTGCCAGCAGTTACACGGTAGTCGATGGCTACACCTTC; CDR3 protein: CASSYTVVDGYTF
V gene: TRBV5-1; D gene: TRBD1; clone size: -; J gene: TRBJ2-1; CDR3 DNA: TGCGCCAGCAGCTTGGGTGGACAGGGCGGCGGTGAGCAGTTCTTC; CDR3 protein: CASSLGGQGGGEQFF
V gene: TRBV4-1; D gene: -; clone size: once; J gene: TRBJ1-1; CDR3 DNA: TGCGCCAGCAGCCAAGAAAACAGGGTACCAAACACTGAAGCTTTCTTT; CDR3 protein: CASSQENRVPNTEAFF
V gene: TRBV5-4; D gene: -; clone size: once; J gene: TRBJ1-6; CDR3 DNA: TGTGCCAGCAGCTTGGAAGGGGGATCCGGGAATTCACCCCTCCACTTT; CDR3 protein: CASSLEGGSGNSPLHF
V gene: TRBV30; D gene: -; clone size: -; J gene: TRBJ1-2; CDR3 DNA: TGTGCCTGGAGTGAAAGACAGGTTTCCTTC; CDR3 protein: CAWSERQVSF
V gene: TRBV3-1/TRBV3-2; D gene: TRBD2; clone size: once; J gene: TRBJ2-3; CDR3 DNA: TGTGCCAGCAGCCAAGATCGAGCGGGGGGCATCCTGAGCACAGATACGCAGTATTTT; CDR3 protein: CASSQDRAGGILSTDTQYF
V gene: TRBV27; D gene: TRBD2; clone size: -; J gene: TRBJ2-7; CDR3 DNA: TGTGCCAGCAGTTACCGGGGGGGCTCCTACGAGCAGTACTTC; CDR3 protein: CASSYRGGSYEQYF
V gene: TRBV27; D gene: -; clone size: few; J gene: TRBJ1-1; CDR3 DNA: TGTGCCAGCAGTTTAAGCCAGGGGTCGAGGGCTTTCTTT; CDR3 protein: CASSLSQGSRAFF
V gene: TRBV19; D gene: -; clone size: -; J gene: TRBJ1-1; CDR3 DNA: TGTGCCAGTAGTATGGGTCTGCAGGTTCTTCCCATGAACACTGAAGCTTTCTTT; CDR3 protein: CASSMGLQVLPMNTEAFF
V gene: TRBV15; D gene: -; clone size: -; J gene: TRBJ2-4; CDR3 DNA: TGTGCCACCAGCAGTGAACGGGGGACAGCTAAAAACATTCAGTACTTC; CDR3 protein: CATSSERGTAKNIQYF
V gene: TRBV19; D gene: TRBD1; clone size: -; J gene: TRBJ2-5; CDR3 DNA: TGTGCCAGTAGTAGATGGACAGGGGGCTTAATGGAGACCCAGTACTTC; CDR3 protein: CASSRWTGGLMETQYF
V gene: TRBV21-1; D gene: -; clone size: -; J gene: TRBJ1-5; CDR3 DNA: TGTGCCAGCAGCCACGCGCCAGGGTGGTATGGAGGGAGCAATCAGCCCCAGCATTTT; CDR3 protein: CASSHAPGWYGGSNQPQHF
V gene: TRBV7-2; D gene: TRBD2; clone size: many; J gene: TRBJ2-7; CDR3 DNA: TGTGCCAGCAGCCTAGGGCCGGGACTAGCCTACGAGCAGTACTTC; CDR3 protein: CASSLGPGLAYEQYF
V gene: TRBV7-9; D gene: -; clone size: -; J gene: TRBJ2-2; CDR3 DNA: TGTGCCAGCAGCTCGATCGGGGGGCAGCCCACCGGGGAGCTGTTTTTT; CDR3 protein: CASSSIGGQPTGELFF
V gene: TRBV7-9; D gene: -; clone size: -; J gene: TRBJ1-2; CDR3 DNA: TGTGCCAGCAGCGGCCCAACCCAGTTGGTAAGAGGGTATGGCTACACCTTC; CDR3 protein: CASSGPTQLVRGYGYTF
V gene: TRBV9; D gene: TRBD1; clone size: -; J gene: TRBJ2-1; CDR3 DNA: TGTGCCAGCAGCACCCAACAGGGGTCCTACAATGAGCAGTTCTTC; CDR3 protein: CASSTQQGSYNEQFF
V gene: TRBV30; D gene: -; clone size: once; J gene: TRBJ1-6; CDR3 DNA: TGTGCCTGGAGTGTGAGGGGGTCGGGTTCACCCCTCCACTTT; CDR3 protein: CAWSVRGSGSPLHF
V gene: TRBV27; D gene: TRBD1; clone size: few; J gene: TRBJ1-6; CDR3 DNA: TGTGCCAGCTGTGGGGGCGTGACAGGGAGTTCACCCCTCCACTTT; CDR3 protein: CASCGGVTGSSPLHF
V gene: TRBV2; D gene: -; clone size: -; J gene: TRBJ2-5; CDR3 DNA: TGTGCCAGCAGTGAACTAGCGATGGAGACCCAGTACTTC; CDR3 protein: CASSELAMETQYF
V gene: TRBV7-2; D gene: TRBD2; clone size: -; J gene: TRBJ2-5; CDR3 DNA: TGTGCCAGCAGCCATAATCCCGGGACTAGGCAACAAGAGACCCAGTACTTC; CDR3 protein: CASSHNPGTRQQETQYF
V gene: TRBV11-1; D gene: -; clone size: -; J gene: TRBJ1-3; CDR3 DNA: TGTGCCAGCAGCGTACTACAGGGTTCTGGAAACACCATATATTTT; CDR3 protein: CASSVLQGSGNTIYF
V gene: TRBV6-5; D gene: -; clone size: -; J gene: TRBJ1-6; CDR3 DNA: TGTGCCAGCAGTCCGGGACTTATAGGGGATTCACCCCTCCACTTT; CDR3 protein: CASSPGLIGDSPLHF
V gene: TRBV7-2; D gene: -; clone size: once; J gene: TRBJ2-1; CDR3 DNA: TGTGCCAGCAGCTTAGTTAGTTCGAAGGGGCTCAATGAGCAGTTCTTC; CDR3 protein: CASSLVSSKGLNEQFF
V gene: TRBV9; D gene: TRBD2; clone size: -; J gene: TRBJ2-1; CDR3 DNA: TGTGCCAGCAGCATGAGCGGGGCTGATAATGAGCAGTTCTTC; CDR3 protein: CASSMSGADNEQFF
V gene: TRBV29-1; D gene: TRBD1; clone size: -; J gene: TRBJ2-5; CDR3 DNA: TGCAGCGTTGACCCAGGGGGCCAGGAGACCCAGTACTTC; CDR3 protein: CSVDPGGQETQYF
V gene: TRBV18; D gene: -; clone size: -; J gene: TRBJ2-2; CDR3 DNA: TGTGCCAGCTCACCGCGGGAGAACACCGGGGAGCTGTTTTTT; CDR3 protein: CASSPRENTGELFF
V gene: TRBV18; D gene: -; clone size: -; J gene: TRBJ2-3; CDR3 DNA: TGTGCCAGCTCACCTAGCGGAAGGCCAGATACGCAGTATTTT; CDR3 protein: CASSPSGRPDTQYF
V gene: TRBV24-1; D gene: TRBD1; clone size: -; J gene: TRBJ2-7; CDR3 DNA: TGTGCCACCAGTGACCCCGCAGGGACAGGGGGCCACGAGCAGTACTTC; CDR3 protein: CATSDPAGTGGHEQYF
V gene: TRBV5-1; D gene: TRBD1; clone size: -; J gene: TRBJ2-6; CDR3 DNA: TGCGCCAGCGGAACTGGGACAGGGAGTTCTGGGGCCAACGTCCTGACTTTC; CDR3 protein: CASGTGTGSSGANVLTF
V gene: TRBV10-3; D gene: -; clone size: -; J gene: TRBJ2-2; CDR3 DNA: TGTGCCTCTAGTCGGACTGACACCGGGGAGCTGTTTTTT; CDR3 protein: CASSRTDTGELFF